This record looks at one T cell receptor beta chain sequence and its context. Its antigen is undetermined. Constant-region reverse primers amplified full-length variable regions, followed by semi-nested Nested Universal Primer A PCR. MiXCR, applied by TCRdb to the 5' RACE reads, yields one record per CDR3 protein. The repertoire holds about 42,000 distinct CDR3 sequences, 30% seen once, with under 5% in the top ten. Study results and limitations: Tumor Tregs overlapped most with tumor, then blood, naive CD4+ cells. The TCR gene usage of tumor memory CD4+ T cells clustered together with blood and lymph node memory CD4+ cells and with lymph node naive CD4+ cells.

The germline V gene has CDR1 SGHRS and CDR2 YFSETQ. The ends lost 0 bases at V and 2 bases at J; junction bases unmatched: 2. The CDR3 has 17 residues. The J gene is TRBJ2-6, the V gene TRBV5-1; 10 bases are shared with TRBD1. The sequenced sample was tumor-infiltrating memory CD4+ T cells sorted from the breast tumor. Subset given: memory CD4+ T cells, CD4+CD45RO+CD25-. The sequence came from a female donor with breast cancer. The chain's CDR3 is CASSLGQGATGANVLTF. CDR3 in DNA: TGCGCCAGCAGCTTGGGACAGGGGGCAACTGGGGCCAACGTCCTGACTTTC.